A selection of T cell receptor beta chains follows, all from one sample in a study of PD-L1 blockade in urothelial cancer. TCRdb keeps only in-frame clones here, not all; method: immunoSEQ multiplex PCR. This sample has around 50,000 clones, with more than 75% found just once. Here the sequenced sample was PBMCs, taken around atezolizumab (anti-PD-L1) treatment. The receptors were gathered from a man in his fifties or sixties with urothelial cancer. Each CDR3 is given with its conserved first and last residue. D genes are given only for firm matches. Some rows have no size entry. The others give once, few or many, or a class for an expanded clone.

TRBJ1-3	TRBD1	-	TRBV30	CAWEREDRANTIYF	TGTGCCTGGGAAAGGGAGGACAGGGCAAACACCATATATTTT
TRBJ2-2	-	-	TRBV14	CASSSTGNTGELFF	TGTGCCAGCAGCTCCACGGGTAACACCGGGGAGCTGTTTTTT
TRBJ2-7	TRBD2	-	TRBV6-1	CASESGTPYEQYF	TGTGCCAGTGAGAGCGGGACCCCCTACGAGCAGTACTTC
TRBJ2-6	TRBD1	few	TRBV15	CATSRDRQGPGANVLTF	TGTGCCACCAGCAGAGACCGACAGGGACCCGGGGCCAACGTCCTGACTTTC
TRBJ2-3	TRBD2	-	TRBV4-1	CASSQEWTSGRAADTQYF	TGCGCCAGCAGCCAAGAGTGGACTAGCGGGAGGGCCGCGGATACGCAGTATTTT
TRBJ1-1	-	-	TRBV5-1	CASSSLRGLLF	TGCGCCAGCAGCTCTCTCCGAGGGTTGCTATTT
TRBJ2-7	TRBD1	-	TRBV9	CASSVVGDRGRGGYEQYF	TGTGCCAGCAGCGTAGTGGGGGACAGGGGGCGAGGAGGGTACGAGCAGTACTTC
TRBJ1-3	-	-	TRBV4-1	CASSQVLYSANSGNTIYF	TGCGCCAGCAGCCAAGTCCTATACAGTGCTAACTCTGGAAACACCATATATTTT
TRBJ2-7	TRBD1	-	TRBV5-4	CASSLGYAGTVPYEQYF	TGTGCCAGCAGCTTGGGATATGCCGGGACAGTCCCTTACGAGCAGTACTTC
TRBJ2-2	-	-	TRBV10-1	CASSESRGTNTGELFF	TGCGCCAGCAGTGAGTCACGGGGTACGAACACCGGGGAGCTGTTTTTT
TRBJ2-1	-	-	TRBV6-1	CASSEAQGIKVEQFF	TGTGCCAGCAGTGAAGCACAGGGCATCAAGGTTGAGCAGTTCTTC
TRBJ1-3	-	-	TRBV7-2	CASSLYSLSGNTIYF	TGTGCCAGCAGCTTATATAGTCTGTCTGGAAACACCATATATTTT
TRBJ2-2	TRBD2	-	TRBV2	CASRVTSGYTGELFF	TGTGCCAGCAGGGTTACTAGCGGTTACACCGGGGAGCTGTTTTTT
TRBJ2-1	TRBD2	-	TRBV6-4	CASSDSSGGANEQFF	TGTGCCAGCAGTGACTCTAGCGGGGGGGCCAATGAGCAGTTCTTC
TRBJ1-1	TRBD1	once	TRBV5-1	CASSSTGQGNRNTEAFF	TGCGCCAGCAGCTCGACAGGACAGGGAAATAGGAACACTGAAGCTTTCTTT
TRBJ1-2	TRBD1	-	TRBV2	CASSEAARTGTGYGYTF	TGTGCCAGCAGTGAAGCTGCGAGAACCGGGACAGGCTATGGCTACACCTTC
TRBJ2-3	TRBD2	once	TRBV4-1	CASSPGLAGATDTQYF	TGCGCCAGCAGCCCCGGACTAGCGGGGGCCACAGATACGCAGTATTTT
TRBJ2-5	TRBD2	-	TRBV6-6	CATTGAAGGQETQYF	TGTGCCACCACTGGGGCGGCGGGAGGGCAAGAGACCCAGTACTTC
TRBJ2-7	TRBD2	-	TRBV6-1	CASSYLAEGYEQYF	TGTGCCAGCAGCTATCTAGCGGAGGGCTACGAGCAGTACTTC
TRBJ2-7	-	-	TRBV7-2	CASSFRARGEQYF	TGTGCCAGCAGCTTCAGGGCACGAGGCGAGCAGTACTTC
TRBJ1-1	-	-	TRBV9	CASSVTGATEAFF	TGTGCCAGCAGCGTCACAGGAGCCACTGAAGCTTTCTTT
TRBJ1-6	-	-	TRBV9	CASSVDPRQANSPLHF	TGTGCCAGCAGCGTAGACCCGAGACAGGCTAATTCACCCCTCCACTTT
TRBJ2-5	TRBD1	-	TRBV5-5	CASSSRPQGEETQYF	TGTGCCAGCAGCTCGAGACCACAGGGGGAGGAGACCCAGTACTTC
TRBJ2-1	-	-	TRBV10-2	CASSEVGSSYNEQFF	TGCGCCAGCAGTGAAGTAGGGAGCTCCTACAATGAGCAGTTCTTC
TRBJ1-3	TRBD1	-	TRBV10-3	CAISMGQSSGNTIYF	TGTGCCATCAGTATGGGACAGAGCTCTGGAAACACCATATATTTT
TRBJ1-2	-	few	TRBV5-1	CASSLNRLTYGYTF	TGCGCCAGCAGCTTGAACAGGTTGACCTATGGCTACACCTTC
TRBJ2-3	-	-	TRBV2	CASLFAGRTDTQYF	TGTGCCAGCCTATTCGCGGGGCGAACAGATACGCAGTATTTT
TRBJ2-7	-	-	TRBV21-1	CASSLAGGCPEQYF	TGTGCCAGCAGCCTAGCGGGAGGGTGCCCGGAGCAGTACTTC
TRBJ2-1	TRBD1	-	TRBV11-1	CASSLWGQGNNEQFF	TGTGCCAGCAGCTTATGGGGACAGGGGAACAATGAGCAGTTCTTC
TRBJ2-5	TRBD1	-	TRBV10-2	CASRQGARETQYF	TGCGCCAGCAGACAGGGGGCACGGGAGACCCAGTACTTC
TRBJ2-1	TRBD1	-	TRBV7-9	CASSTVVQGALRNEQFF	TGTGCCAGCAGCACCGTCGTTCAGGGGGCGCTAAGGAATGAGCAGTTCTTC
TRBJ1-1	-	-	TRBV30	CAWSPQDTEAFF	TGTGCCTGGTCGCCCCAGGACACTGAAGCTTTCTTT
TRBJ2-7	TRBD1	-	TRBV19	CASSPRTGGSYEQYF	TGTGCCAGTAGTCCAAGGACAGGGGGGTCCTACGAGCAGTACTTC
TRBJ2-7	TRBD1	-	TRBV6-1	CASDTGDRVIEQYF	TGTGCCAGCGATACTGGGGACAGGGTCATTGAGCAGTACTTC
TRBJ2-5	TRBD1	-	TRBV18	CASSSRSRGRGGETQYF	TGTGCCAGCTCTTCCCGCTCAAGGGGGCGCGGAGGAGAGACCCAGTACTTC
TRBJ1-1	-	once	TRBV6-6	CASSPLGGQNTEAFF	TGTGCCAGCAGTCCTTTGGGGGGGCAGAACACTGAAGCTTTCTTT
TRBJ2-1	TRBD2	-	TRBV5-1	CASSLGSLAGGPGQFF	TGCGCCAGCAGCCTGGGTTCCTTAGCGGGAGGGCCAGGACAGTTCTTC
TRBJ2-7	-	-	TRBV7-8	CASSSRTAYEQYF	TGTGCCAGCAGCTCCCGGACAGCCTACGAGCAGTACTTC
TRBJ2-1	-	-	TRBV5-1	CASSETNKGQFF	TGCGCCAGCAGCGAAACTAACAAAGGGCAGTTCTTC
TRBJ2-3	TRBD1	-	TRBV10-3	CAISNKDRGSVTDTQYF	TGTGCCATCAGTAATAAAGACAGGGGGTCGGTCACAGATACGCAGTATTTT
TRBJ1-1	-	-	TRBV5-8	CASSLEDSGYFTEAFF	TGTGCCAGCAGCTTGGAGGACTCGGGGTACTTCACTGAAGCTTTCTTT
TRBJ2-3	TRBD2	-	TRBV6-6	CASSYSGTKTDTQYF	TGTGCCAGCAGTTACTCCGGGACTAAAACAGATACGCAGTATTTT
TRBJ1-2	TRBD1	-	TRBV10-3	CAISESRQGEGYTF	TGTGCCATCAGTGAGTCAAGACAGGGCGAGGGCTACACCTTC
TRBJ1-2	TRBD1	-	TRBV5-1	CASSADRAVYTF	TGCGCCAGCAGCGCGGACAGGGCTGTCTACACCTTC
TRBJ2-1	-	-	TRBV14	CASSQVSNYNEQFF	TGTGCCAGCAGCCAAGTGTCTAACTACAATGAGCAGTTCTTC
TRBJ2-2	-	-	TRBV9	CASSVEGAGTGELFF	TGTGCCAGCAGCGTGGAGGGGGCCGGCACCGGGGAGCTGTTTTTT
TRBJ2-3	-	-	TRBV5-1	CASRLGLSDRSDTQYF	TGCGCCAGCAGGCTGGGACTCTCCGACCGCTCAGATACGCAGTATTTT
TRBJ1-2	-	-	TRBV5-6	CASSLWGGQGMYYGYTF	TGTGCCAGCAGCTTGTGGGGGGGGCAGGGAATGTACTATGGCTACACCTTC
TRBJ2-7	-	-	TRBV30	CAWRLGSSYEQYF	TGTGCCTGGAGATTGGGGAGCTCCTACGAGCAGTACTTC